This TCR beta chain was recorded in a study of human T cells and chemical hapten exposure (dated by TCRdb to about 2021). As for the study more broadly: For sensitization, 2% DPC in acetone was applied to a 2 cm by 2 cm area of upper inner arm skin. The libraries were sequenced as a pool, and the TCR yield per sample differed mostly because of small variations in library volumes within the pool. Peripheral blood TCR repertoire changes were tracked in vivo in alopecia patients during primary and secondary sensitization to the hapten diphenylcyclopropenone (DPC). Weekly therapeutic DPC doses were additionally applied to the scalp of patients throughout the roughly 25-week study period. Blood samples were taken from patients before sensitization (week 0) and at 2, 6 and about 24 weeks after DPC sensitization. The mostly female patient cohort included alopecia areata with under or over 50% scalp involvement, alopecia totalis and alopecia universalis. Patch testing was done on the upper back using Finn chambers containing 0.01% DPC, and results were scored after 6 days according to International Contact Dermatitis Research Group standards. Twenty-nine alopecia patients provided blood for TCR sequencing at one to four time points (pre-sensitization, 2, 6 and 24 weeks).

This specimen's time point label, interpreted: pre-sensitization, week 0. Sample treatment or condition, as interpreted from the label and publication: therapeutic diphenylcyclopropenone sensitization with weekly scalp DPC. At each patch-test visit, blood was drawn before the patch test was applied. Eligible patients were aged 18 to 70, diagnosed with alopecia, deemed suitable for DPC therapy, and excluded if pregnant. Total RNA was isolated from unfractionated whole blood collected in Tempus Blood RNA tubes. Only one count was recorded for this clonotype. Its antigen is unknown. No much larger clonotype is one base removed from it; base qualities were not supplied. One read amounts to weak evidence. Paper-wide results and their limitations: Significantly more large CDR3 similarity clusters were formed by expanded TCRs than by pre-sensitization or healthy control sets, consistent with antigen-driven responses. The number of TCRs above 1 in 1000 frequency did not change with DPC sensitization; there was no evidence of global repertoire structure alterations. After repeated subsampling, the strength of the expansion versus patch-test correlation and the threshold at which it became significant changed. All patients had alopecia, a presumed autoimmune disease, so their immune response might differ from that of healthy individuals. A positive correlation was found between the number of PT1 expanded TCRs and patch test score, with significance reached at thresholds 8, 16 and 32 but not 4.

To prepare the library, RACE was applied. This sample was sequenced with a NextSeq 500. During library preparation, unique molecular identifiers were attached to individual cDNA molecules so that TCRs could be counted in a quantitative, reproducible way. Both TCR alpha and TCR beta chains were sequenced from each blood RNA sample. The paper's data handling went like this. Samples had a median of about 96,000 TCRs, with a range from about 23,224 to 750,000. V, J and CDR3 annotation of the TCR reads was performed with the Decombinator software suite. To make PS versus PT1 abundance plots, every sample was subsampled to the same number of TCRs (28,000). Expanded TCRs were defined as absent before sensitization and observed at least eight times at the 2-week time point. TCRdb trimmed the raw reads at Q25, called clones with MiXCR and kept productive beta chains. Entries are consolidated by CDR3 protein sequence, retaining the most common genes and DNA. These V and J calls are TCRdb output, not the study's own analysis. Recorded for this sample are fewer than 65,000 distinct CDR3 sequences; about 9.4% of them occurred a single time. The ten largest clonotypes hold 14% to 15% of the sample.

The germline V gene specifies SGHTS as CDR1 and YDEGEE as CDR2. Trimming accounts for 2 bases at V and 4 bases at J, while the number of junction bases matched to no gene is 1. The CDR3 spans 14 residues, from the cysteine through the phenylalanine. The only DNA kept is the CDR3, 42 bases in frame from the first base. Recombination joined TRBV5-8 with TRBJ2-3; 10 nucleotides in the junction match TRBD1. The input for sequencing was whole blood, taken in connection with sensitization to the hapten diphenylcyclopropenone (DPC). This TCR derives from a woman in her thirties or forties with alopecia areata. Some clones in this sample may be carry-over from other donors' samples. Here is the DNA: TGTGCCAGCAGCTTCGGACAGGGGGCAGATACGCAGTATTTT. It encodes CASSFGQGADTQYF.